What follows describes a single T cell receptor (beta chain). As yet, its antigen is unknown. Germline values: CDR1 SEHNR, CDR2 FQNEAQ (reference sequence). This CDR3 region has 16 residues. The germline V and J ends were trimmed by 2 bases and 6 bases, with 16 bases remaining between them. This sample stems from a study of cytomegalovirus exposure and HLA in healthy donors. Study-level findings and limits: Donor immune exposure was known only as CMV serostatus. In a later analysis, productive TCRs from donors in an Asian-associated ancestry cluster reportedly carried fewer N-insertions than the cohort mean.

Primers included in the PCR were 60 Vbeta and 13 Jbeta primers. The method was immunoSEQ multiplex PCR; TCRdb's version includes in-frame clones alone and lacks a portion of them. The sample has approximately 100,000 clones; roughly 79% are singletons. Sample: PBMCs. This receptor was identified in a woman aged 30 to 39 in good health and CMV-seronegative. V and J are TRBV7-9 and TRBJ2-2; a weak D match, TRBD2 (5 bases). As DNA, the CDR3 is TGTGCCAGCAGCTTATCTCCCCAGCCAGCGGCCGGGGAGCTGTTTTTT. Translated, it gives CASSLSPQPAAGELFF.